The following is a TCR beta chain sequence with its context. What it binds is not known. Sequenced by immunoSEQ multiplex PCR; TCRdb stores in-frame clones only, minus some. The sample records more than 300,000 clones, around nine tenths being singletons. Germline V gene data show CDR1 as MDHEN and CDR2 as SYDVKM. Between the trimmed V and J ends, which lost 5 bases and 2 bases, there was a span of 16 bases. The CDR3 spans 16 residues. The data are from a study of Ad26.COV2.S vaccination and SARS-CoV-2 variants. The wider study: The study gave Ad26.COV2.S intramuscularly, once or twice 56 days apart.

Treatment in this sample: some 20 received Ad26.COV2.S at low or high dose, single or two shots; several received placebo; per-sample allocation not given. The samples date from day 63 after the first vaccine or placebo injection. Broader study findings: For non-spike TCRs, breadth in vaccine recipients resembled that in placebo recipients.

V usage is TRBV28 and J usage is TRBJ2-1; tentative D call: TRBD2 (5 bases). The material sequenced was peripheral blood, taken in a trial of Ad26.COV2.S vaccine versus placebo. This TCR was recovered from a person between 18 and 65 years old who received the Ad26.COV2.S COVID-19 vaccine or a placebo. CDR3 protein: CASSPTKAGPYNEQFF. The CDR3 DNA reads as TGTGCCAGCAGTCCCACGAAGGCGGGTCCCTACAATGAGCAGTTCTTC. Using reference TRBV28 and TRBJ2-1 for the parts outside the CDR3, the full variable domain is DVKVTQSSRYLVKRTGEKVFLECVQDMDHENMFWYRQDPGLGLRLIYFSYDVKMKEKGDIPEGYSVSREKKERFSLILESASTNQTSMYLCASSPTKAGPYNEQFFGPGTRLTVL.